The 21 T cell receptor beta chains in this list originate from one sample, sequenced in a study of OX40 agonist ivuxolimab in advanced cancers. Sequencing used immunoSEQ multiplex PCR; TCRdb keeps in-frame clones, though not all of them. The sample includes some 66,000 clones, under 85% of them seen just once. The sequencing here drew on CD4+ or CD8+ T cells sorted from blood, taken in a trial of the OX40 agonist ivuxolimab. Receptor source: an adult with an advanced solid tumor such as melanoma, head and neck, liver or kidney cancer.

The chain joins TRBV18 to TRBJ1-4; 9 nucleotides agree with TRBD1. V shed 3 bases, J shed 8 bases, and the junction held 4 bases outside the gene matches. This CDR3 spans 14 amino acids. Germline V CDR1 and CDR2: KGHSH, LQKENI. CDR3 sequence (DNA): TGTGCCAGCTCACCGGGACAGGGAGGAGAAAAACTGTTTTTT. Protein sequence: CASSPGQGGEKLFF.

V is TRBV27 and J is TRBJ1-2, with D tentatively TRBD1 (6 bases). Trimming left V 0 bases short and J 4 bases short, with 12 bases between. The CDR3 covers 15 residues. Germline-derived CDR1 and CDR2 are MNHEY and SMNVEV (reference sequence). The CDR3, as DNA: TGTGCCAGCAGTTTATCGACAGGATTCCCCTATGGCTACACCTTC. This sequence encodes CASSLSTGFPYGYTF.

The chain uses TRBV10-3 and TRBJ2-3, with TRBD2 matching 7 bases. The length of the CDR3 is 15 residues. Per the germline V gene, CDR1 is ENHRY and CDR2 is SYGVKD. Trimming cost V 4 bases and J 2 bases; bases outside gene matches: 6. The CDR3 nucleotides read TGTGCCATCAGTGGCGGGGAGGGTACCACAGATACGCAGTATTTT. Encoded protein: CAISGGEGTTDTQYF.

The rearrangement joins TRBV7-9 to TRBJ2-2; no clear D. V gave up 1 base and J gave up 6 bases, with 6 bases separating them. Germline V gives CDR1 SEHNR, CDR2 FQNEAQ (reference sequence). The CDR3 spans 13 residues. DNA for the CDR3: TGTGCCAGCAGCTTAGATTTCTCCGGGGAGCTGTTTTTT. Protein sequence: CASSLDFSGELFF. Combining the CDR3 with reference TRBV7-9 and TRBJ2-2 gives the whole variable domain DTGVSQNPRHKITKRGQNVTFRCDPISEHNRLYWYRQTLGQGPEFLTYFQNEAQLEKSRLLSDRFSAERPKGSFSTLEIQRTEQGDSAMYLCASSLDFSGELFFGEGSRLTVL.

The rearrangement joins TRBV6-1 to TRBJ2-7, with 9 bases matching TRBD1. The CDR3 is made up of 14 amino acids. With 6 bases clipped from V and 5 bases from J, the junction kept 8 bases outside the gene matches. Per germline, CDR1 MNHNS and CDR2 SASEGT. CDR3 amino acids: CASRSTGGDDEQYF. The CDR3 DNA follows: TGTGCCAGCAGATCTACAGGGGGCGACGACGAGCAGTACTTC.

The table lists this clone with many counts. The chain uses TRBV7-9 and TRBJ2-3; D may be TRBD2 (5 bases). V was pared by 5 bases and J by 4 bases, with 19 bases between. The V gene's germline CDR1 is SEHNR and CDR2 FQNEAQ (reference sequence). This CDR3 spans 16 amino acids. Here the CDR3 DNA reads TGTGCCAGCAGCCCCCGGACTCCCCTGGGAGCAGATACGCAGTATTTT. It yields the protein CASSPRTPLGADTQYF.

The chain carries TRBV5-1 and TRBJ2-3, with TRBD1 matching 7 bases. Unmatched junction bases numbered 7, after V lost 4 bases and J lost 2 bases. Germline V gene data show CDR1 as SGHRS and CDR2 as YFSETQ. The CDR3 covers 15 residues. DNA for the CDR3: TGCGCCAGCAGCCGTGGACAGGAGTTCACAGATACGCAGTATTTT. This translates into CASSRGQEFTDTQYF.

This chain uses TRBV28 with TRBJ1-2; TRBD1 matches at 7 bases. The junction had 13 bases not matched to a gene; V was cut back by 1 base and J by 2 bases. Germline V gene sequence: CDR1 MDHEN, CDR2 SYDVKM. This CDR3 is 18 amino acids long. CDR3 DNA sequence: TGTGCCAGCAGTTTATTAAGTTTTCTGACAGGGCAAAACTATGGCTACACCTTC. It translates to CASSLLSFLTGQNYGYTF.

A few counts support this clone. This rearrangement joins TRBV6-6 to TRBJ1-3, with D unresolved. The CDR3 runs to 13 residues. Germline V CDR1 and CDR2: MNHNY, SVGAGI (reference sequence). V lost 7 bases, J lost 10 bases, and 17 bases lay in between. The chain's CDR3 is CASTSTQIGTIYF. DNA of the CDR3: TGTGCCAGCACATCAACCCAGATAGGGACCATATATTTT.

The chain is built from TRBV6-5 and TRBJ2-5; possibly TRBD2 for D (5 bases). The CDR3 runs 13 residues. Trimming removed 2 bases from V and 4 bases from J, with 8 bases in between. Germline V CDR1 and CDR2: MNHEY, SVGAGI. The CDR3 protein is CASSYGRGETQYF. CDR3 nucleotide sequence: TGTGCCAGCAGTTACGGACGGGGAGAGACCCAGTACTTC.

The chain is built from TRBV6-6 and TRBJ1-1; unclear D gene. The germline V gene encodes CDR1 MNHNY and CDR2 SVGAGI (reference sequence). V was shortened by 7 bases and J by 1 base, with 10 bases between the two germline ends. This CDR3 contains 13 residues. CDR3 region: CASTKGRNTEAFF. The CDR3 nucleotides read TGTGCCAGCACCAAGGGTCGGAACACTGAAGCTTTCTTT.

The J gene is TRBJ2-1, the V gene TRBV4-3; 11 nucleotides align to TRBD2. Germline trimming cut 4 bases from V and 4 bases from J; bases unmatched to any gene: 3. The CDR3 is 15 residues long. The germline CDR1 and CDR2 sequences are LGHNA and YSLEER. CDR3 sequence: CASSPGLAVYNEQFF. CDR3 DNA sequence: TGCGCCAGCAGCCCGGGACTAGCGGTTTACAATGAGCAGTTCTTC.

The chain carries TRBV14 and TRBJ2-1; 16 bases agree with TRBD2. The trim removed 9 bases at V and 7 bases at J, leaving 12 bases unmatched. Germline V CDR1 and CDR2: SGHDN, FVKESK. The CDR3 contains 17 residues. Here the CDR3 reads CASTGTSGRATLNEQFF. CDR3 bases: TGTGCCAGTACCGGGACTAGCGGGAGGGCCACTTTGAATGAGCAGTTCTTC.

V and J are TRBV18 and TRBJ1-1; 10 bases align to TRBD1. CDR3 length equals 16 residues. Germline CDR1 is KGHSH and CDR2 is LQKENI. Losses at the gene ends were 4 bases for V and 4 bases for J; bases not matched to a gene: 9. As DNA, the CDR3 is TGTGCCAGCTCACAGTCGACAGGGGGCCATGGCACTGAAGCTTTCTTT. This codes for CASSQSTGGHGTEAFF.

CDR3 nucleotide sequence: TGTGCCAGCCTTACGGAGGATACGCAGTATTTT. It yields the protein CASLTEDTQYF. This chain uses TRBV7-2 with TRBJ2-3; no clear D gene. Looked up from germline, CDR1 is SGHTA and CDR2 is FQGNSA. The CDR3 spans 11 residues. V lost 8 bases and J 6 bases, leaving 9 bases between the germline ends.

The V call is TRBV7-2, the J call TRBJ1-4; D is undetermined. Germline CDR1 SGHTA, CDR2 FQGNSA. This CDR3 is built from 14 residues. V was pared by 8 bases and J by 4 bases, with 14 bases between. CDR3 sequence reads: CASRMTRGNEKLFF. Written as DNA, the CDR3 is TGTGCCAGCCGAATGACCCGGGGTAATGAAAAACTGTTTTTT. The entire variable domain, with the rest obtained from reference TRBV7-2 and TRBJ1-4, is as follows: GAGVSQSPSNKVTEKGKDVELRCDPISGHTALYWYRQSLGQGLEFLIYFQGNSAPDKSGLPSDRFSAERTGGSVSTLTIQRTQQEDSAVYLCASRMTRGNEKLFFGSGTQLSVL.

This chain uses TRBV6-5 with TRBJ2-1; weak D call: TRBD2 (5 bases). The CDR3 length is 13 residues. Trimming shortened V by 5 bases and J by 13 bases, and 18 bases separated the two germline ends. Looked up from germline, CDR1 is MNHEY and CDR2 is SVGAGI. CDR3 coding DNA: TGTGCCAGCAGTCCCTCCGGTGGGAGACAACAGTTCTTC. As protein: CASSPSGGRQQFF.

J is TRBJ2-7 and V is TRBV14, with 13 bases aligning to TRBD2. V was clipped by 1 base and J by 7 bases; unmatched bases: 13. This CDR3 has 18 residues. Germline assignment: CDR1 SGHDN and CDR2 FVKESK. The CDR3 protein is CASSQASFIGLAGEEQYF. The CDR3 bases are TGTGCCAGCAGCCAAGCCTCTTTCATCGGACTAGCGGGAGAAGAGCAGTACTTC.

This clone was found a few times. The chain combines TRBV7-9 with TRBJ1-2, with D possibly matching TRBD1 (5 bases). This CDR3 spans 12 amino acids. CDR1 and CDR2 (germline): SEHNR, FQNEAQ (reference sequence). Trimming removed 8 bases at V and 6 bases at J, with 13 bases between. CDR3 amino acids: CASGVGENGYTF. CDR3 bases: TGTGCCAGCGGAGTGGGGGAGAATGGCTACACCTTC.

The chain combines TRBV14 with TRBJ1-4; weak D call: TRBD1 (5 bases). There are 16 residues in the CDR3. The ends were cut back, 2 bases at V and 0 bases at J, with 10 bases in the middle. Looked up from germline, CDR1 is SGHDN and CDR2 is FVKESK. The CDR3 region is CASSQRGFATNEKLFF. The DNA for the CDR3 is TGTGCCAGCAGCCAACGGGGCTTTGCAACTAATGAAAAACTGTTTTTT.

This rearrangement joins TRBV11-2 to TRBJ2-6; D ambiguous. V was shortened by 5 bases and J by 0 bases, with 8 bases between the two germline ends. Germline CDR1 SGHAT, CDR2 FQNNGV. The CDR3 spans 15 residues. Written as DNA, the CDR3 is TGTGCCAGCAGCCGCAGCAACTCTGGGGCCAACGTCCTGACTTTC. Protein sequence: CASSRSNSGANVLTF. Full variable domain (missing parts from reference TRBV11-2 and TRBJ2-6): EAGVAQSPRYKIIEKRQSVAFWCNPISGHATLYWYQQILGQGPKLLIQFQNNGVVDDSQLPKDRFSAERLKGVDSTLKIQPAKLEDSAVYLCASSRSNSGANVLTFGAGSRLTVL.